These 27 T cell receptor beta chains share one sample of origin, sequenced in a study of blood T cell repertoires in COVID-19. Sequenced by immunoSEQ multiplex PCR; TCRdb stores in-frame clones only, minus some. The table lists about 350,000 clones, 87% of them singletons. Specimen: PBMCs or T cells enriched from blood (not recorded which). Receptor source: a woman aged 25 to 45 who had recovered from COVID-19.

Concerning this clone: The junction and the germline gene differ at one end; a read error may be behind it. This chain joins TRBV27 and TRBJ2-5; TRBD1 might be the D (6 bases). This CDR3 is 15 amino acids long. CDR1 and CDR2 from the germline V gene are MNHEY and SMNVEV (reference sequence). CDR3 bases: TGTGCCAGCGGTTTGTCGGCAGGGGTACAAGAGACCCAGTACTTC. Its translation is CASGLSAGVQETQYF.

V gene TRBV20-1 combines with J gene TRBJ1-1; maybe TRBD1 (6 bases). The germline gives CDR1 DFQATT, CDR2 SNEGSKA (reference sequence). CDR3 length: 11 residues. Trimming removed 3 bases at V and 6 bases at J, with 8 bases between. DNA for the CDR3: TGCAGTGCTAGGACAGGCCCTGAAGCTTTCTTT. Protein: CSARTGPEAFF.

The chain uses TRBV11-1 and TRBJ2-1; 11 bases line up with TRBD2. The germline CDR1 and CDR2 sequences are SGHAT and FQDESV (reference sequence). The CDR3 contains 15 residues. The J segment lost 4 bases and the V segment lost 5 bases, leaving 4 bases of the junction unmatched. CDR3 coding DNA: TGTGCCAGCAGCCCATTAGCGGGGGGGTACAATGAGCAGTTCTTC. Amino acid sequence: CASSPLAGGYNEQFF.

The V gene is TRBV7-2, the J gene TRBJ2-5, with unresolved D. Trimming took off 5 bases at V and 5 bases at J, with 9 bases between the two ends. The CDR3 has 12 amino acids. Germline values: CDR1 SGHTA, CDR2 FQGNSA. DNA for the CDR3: TGTGCCAGCAGCCCCCTGCAGGAGACCCAGTACTTC. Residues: CASSPLQETQYF.

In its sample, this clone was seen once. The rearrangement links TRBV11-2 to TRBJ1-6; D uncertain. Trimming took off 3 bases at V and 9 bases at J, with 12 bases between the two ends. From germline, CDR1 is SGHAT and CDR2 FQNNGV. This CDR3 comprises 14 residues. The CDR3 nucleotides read TGTGCCAGCAGCTTGGGAGACACTTTTTCACCCCTCCACTTT. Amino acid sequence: CASSLGDTFSPLHF.

The CDR3 loop is CATSTGPNSPLHF. The CDR3 region has the DNA TGTGCCACCAGCACAGGGCCAAATTCACCCCTCCACTTT. The chain is built from TRBV15 and TRBJ1-6; maybe TRBD1 (5 bases). Germline V gene lookup returns CDR1 LNHNV and CDR2 YYDKDF (reference sequence). The CDR3 length is 13 residues. V was clipped by 4 bases and J by 7 bases, with 8 bases between them.

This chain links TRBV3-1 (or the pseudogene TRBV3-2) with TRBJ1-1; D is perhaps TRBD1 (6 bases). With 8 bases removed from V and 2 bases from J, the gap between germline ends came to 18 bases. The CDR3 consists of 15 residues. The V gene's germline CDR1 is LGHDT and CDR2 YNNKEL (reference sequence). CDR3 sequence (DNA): TGTGCCAGCCTTCCCAGGGGCTGGCCCAACACTGAAGCTTTCTTT. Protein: CASLPRGWPNTEAFF.

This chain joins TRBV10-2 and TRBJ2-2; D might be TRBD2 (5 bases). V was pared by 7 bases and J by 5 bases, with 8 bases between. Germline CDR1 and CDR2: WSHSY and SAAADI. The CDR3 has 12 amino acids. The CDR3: CASTRGTGELFF. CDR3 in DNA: TGCGCCAGCACTCGCGGGACCGGGGAGCTGTTTTTT.

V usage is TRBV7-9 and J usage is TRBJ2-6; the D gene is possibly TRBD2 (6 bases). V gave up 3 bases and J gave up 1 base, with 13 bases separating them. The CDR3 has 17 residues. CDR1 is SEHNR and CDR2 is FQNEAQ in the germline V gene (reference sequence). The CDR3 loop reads CASSFYPSASGANVLTF. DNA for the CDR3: TGTGCCAGCAGCTTCTATCCTAGCGCGTCTGGGGCCAACGTCCTGACTTTC.

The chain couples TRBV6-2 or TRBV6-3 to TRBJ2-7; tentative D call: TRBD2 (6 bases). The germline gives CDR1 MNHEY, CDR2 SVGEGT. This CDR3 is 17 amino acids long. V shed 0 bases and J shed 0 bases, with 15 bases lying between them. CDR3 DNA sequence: TGTGCCAGCAGTTACTCGAACCCTGCGGGGCGCTCCTACGAGCAGTACTTC. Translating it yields CASSYSNPAGRSYEQYF.

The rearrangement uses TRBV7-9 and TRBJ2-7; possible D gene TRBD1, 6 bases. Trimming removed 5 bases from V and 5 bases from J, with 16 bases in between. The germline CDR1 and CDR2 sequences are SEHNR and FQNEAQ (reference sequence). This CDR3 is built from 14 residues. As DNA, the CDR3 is TGTGCCAGCAGCGGGACACCCCCTAGGCACGAGCAGTACTTC. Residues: CASSGTPPRHEQYF.

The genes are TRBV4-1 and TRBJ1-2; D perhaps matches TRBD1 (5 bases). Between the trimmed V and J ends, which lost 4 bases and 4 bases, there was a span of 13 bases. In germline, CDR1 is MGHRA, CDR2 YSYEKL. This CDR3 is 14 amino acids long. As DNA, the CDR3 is TGCGCCAGCAGCCCGCCAGTTGGGGCCTATGGCTACACCTTC. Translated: CASSPPVGAYGYTF.

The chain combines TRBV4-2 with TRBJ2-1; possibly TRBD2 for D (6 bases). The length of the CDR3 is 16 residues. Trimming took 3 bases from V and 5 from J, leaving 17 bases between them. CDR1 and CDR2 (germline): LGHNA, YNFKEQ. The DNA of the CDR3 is TGTGCCAGCAGCCACGTCGCAGGCGCGGGGAACAATGAGCAGTTCTTC. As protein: CASSHVAGAGNNEQFF.

The chain's CDR3 is CASSLVQGADAGNTIYF. The DNA of the CDR3 is TGTGCCAGCAGCTTAGTACAGGGGGCCGACGCTGGAAACACCATATATTTT. The genes are TRBV7-2 and TRBJ1-3, with 9 bases lining up with TRBD1. The germline CDR1 and CDR2 sequences are SGHTA and FQGNSA. The CDR3 contains 17 residues. V dropped 1 base and J dropped 2; count of bases not matched to a gene: 6.

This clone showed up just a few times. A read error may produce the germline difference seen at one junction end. The CDR3 nucleotides are TGTGCCAGCAGCTTAGAAGCGACCTCACCAAAATTT. This codes for CASSLEATSPKF. J is TRBJ1-1 and V is TRBV7-9; no firm D call. This CDR3 has 12 amino acids. Per germline, CDR1 SEHNR and CDR2 FQNEAQ (reference sequence).

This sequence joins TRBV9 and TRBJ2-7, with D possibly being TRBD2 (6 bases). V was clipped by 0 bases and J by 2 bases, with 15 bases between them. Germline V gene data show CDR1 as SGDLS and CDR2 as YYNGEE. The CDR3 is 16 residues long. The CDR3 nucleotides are TGTGCCAGCAGCGTAGCCGGGACTTCCCGTACCTACGAGCAGTACTTC. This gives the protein CASSVAGTSRTYEQYF.

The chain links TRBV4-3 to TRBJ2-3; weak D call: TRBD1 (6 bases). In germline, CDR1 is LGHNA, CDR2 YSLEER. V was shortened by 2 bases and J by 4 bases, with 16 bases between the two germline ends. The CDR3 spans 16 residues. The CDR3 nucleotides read TGCGCCAGCAGCCAATTTACAGGGTCAGCCCCAGATACGCAGTATTTT. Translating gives CASSQFTGSAPDTQYF.

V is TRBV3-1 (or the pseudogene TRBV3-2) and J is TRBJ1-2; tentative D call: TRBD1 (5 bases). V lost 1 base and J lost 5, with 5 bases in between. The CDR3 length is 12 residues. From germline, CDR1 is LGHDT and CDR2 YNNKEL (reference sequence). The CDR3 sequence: CASSQGTYGYTF. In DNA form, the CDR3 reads TGTGCCAGCAGCCAAGGGACATATGGCTACACCTTC.

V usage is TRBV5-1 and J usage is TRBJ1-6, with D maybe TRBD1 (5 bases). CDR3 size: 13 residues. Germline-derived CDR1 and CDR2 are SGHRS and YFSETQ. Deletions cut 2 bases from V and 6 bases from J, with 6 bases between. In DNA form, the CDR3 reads TGCGCCAGCAGCTTCCAGGGTAATTCACCCCTCCACTTT. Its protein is CASSFQGNSPLHF.

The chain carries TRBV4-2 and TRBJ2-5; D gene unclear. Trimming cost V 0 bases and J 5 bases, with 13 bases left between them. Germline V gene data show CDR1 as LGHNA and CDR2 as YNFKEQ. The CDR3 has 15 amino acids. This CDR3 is CASSQDRLSGETQYF. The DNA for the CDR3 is TGTGCCAGCAGCCAAGACCGACTCTCCGGCGAGACCCAGTACTTC.

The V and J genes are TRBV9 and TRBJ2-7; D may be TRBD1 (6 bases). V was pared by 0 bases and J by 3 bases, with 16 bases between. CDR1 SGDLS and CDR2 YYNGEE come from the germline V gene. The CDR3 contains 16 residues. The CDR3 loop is CASSVGTDTNDYEQYF. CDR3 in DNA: TGTGCCAGCAGCGTAGGGACAGATACCAACGACTACGAGCAGTACTTC.

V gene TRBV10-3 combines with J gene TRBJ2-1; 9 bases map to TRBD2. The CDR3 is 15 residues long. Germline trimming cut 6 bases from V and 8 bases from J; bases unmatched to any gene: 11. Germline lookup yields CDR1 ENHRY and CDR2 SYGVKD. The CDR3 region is CAISVLGTSMDEQFF. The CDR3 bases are TGTGCCATCAGCGTTTTGGGGACTAGCATGGATGAGCAGTTCTTC.

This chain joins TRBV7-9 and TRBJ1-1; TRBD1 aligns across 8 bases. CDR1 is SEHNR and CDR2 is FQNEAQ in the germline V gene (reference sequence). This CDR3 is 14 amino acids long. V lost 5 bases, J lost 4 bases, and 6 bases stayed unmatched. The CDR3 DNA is TGTGCCAGCAGCCTACAGGGGGAGGGCACTGAAGCTTTCTTT. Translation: CASSLQGEGTEAFF.

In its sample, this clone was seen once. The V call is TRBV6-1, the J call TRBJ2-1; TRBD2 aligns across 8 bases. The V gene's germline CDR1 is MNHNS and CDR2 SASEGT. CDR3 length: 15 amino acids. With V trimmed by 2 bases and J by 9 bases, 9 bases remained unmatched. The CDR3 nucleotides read TGTGCCAGCAGTGAATCCGGGGGGGCCCACGGTGAGCAGTTCTTC. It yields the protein CASSESGGAHGEQFF.

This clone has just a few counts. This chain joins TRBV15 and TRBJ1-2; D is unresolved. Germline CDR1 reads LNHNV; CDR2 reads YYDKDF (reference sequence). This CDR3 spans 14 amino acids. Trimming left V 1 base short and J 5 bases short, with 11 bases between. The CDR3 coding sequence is TGTGCCACCAGCAGAGGGCAGGATTTGTATGGCTACACCTTC. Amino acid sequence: CATSRGQDLYGYTF.

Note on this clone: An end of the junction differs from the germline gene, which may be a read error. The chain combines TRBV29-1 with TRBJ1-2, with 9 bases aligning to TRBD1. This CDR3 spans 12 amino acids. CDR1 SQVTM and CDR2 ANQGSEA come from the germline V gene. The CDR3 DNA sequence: TGCAGCGCGAGTAGGGGGACAGGGTGGAGTACGTTC. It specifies CSASRGTGWSTF. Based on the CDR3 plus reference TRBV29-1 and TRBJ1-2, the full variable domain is SAVISQKPSRDICQRGTSLTIQCQVDSQVTMMFWYRQQPGQSLTLIATANQGSEATYESGFVIDKFPISRPNLTFSTLTVSNMSPEDSSIYLCSASRGTGWSTFGSGTRLTVV.

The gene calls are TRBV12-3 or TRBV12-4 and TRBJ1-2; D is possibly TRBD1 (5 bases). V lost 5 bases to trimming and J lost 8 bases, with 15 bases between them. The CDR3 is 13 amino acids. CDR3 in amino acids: CASSTGGRWGYTF. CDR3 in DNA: TGTGCCAGCAGTACCGGGGGTCGCTGGGGCTACACCTTC.